Below, one T cell receptor beta chain is given with its context. Its antigen is currently not known. Base qualities are not recorded, but no much larger clone differs from it by a single base. On a MiSeq, deep resolution sequencing aimed for a depth between 1 in 1 million and 1 in 200,000 T cells, with each clonotype covered approximately 10x on average. The immunoSEQ hsTCRB Kit was used to generate TCR beta libraries. Processing in the source paper ran as follows. The data were analyzed with ImmunoSEQ Analyzer and ImmunoSEQ Data Assistant, and V, D and J gene assignments followed IMGT definitions. Clonality, which ranges from 0 to 1, was calculated by subtracting the normalized Shannon entropy of productive rearrangement frequencies from one. Only overrepresented clonotypes making up at least 0.05% of the repertoire of each patient were included in the public clonotype analysis. Repertoires from about a dozen age-matched healthy donors in immuneACCESS were used as clonality controls. TCRdb stores this immuneACCESS table with in-frame sequences only. Part of the clones is absent; in the studies checked, under half of the shortfall reflects unresolved V genes, and no reason is known for the rest. Clone size and V and J calls were adopted from that table, with D and trimming inferred from the DNA. The sample table records hundreds of thousands of clones; 67% of these occur just once. The ten largest make up 5% to 6.5% of the sample.

These data are taken from a study of cytotoxic CD8 clonotypes in ibrutinib-treated CLL (dated by TCRdb to the early 2020s). As for the study more broadly: The cohort included around 16 treatment-naive and some twelve relapsed/refractory patients; around 18 were IGHV unmutated. On average, each sample had about 250,000 productive templates and 94,082 productive rearrangements. Cryopreserved peripheral blood mononuclear cells were obtained before treatment, at response, and at either sustained remission or disease progression. Samples at response were collected after a median of roughly 13 months of treatment, with a range of 6 to 36 months. Of the 85 to 95 participants in the trial, approximately 26 had longitudinal samples available. Partial responses were observed in 24 patients and complete responses in 2; after a median follow-up of around 68 months, remission was maintained in around 14 patients and progression was observed in roughly 12. Patients were still on ibrutinib when every remission and progressive disease sample was collected.

CDR1 SGHTA and CDR2 FQGNSA were looked up in the germline V gene. There are 16 amino acids in the CDR3, from cysteine to phenylalanine inclusive. The entry retains the CDR3 DNA only, 48 bases that are in frame from base 1. Trimming costs V 1 base and J 8 bases, and their ends lie 18 bases apart. General findings and caveats noted by the study authors: Clonality rose at ibrutinib response, remained stable during sustained remission, and dropped back toward baseline at progression. Lymph node repertoires were not examined, and the timing of sampling was not matched between patients in sustained remission and those whose disease progressed. Baseline clonality exceeded that of age-matched healthy donors and correlated strongly with circulating CD8+ T-cell counts. Public clonotypes were rare and either shrank or stayed stable during treatment, and the rise in clonality at ibrutinib response reflected expansion of private clonotypes.

For TCR beta library preparation, roughly 2.1 micrograms of genomic DNA were isolated from cryopreserved PBMCs. Longitudinal blood samples from CLL patients on ibrutinib monotherapy underwent high-throughput TCR beta sequencing. The patients took part in an open-label, single-center phase 2 trial of ibrutinib monotherapy. The V gene is TRBV7-2 and the J gene is TRBJ2-1; the D gene is unclear. Material: PBMCs, obtained after 36 months of ibrutinib treatment. The clonotype originates from a human donor with chronic lymphocytic leukemia. The CDR3 loop reads CASSLGLTPGSYEQFF. The bases are TGTGCCAGCAGCTTAGGGCTAACCCCAGGATCCTATGAGCAGTTCTTC.